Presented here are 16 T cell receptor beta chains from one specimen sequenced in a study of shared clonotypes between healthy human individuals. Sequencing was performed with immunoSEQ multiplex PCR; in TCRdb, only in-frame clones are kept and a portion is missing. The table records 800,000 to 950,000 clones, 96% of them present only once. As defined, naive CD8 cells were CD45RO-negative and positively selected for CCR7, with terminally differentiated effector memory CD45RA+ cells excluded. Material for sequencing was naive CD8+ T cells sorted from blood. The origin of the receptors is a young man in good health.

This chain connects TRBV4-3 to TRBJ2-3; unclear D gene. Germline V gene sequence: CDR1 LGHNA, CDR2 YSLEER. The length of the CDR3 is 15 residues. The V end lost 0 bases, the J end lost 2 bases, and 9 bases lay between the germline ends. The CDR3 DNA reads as TGCGCCAGCAGCCAAGAGATACAAATCACAGATACGCAGTATTTT. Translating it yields CASSQEIQITDTQYF.

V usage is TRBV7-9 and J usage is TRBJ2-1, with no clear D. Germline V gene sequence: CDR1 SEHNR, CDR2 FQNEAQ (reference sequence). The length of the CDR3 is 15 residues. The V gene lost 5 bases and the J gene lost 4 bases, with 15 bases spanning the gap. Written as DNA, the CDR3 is TGTGCCAGCAGCCCCAGTAGTGGGGTTTACAATGAGCAGTTCTTC. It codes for CASSPSSGVYNEQFF.

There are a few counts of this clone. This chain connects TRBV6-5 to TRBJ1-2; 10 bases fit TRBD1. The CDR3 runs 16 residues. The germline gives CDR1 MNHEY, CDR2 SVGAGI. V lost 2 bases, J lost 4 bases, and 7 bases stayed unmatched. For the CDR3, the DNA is TGTGCCAGCAGTTACGGGGACAGGGGCCGCATCTATGGCTACACCTTC. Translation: CASSYGDRGRIYGYTF.

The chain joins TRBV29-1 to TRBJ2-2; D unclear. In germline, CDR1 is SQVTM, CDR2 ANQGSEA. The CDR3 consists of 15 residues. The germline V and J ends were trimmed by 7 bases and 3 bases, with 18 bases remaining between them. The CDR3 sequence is CSALPYATYTGELFF. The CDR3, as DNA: TGCAGCGCTCTCCCCTACGCGACGTACACCGGGGAGCTGTTTTTT.

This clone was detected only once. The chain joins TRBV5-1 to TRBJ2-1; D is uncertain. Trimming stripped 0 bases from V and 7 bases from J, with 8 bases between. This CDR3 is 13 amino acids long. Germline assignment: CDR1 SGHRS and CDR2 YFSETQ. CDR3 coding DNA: TGCGCCAGCAGCTTGGCAGACGCGAATGAGCAGTTCTTC. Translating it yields CASSLADANEQFF.

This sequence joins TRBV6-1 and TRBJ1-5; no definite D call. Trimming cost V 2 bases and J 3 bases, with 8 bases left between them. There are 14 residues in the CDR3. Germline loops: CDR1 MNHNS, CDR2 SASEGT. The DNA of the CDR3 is TGTGCCAGCAGTGAATATACATACAATCAGCCCCAGCATTTT. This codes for CASSEYTYNQPQHF.

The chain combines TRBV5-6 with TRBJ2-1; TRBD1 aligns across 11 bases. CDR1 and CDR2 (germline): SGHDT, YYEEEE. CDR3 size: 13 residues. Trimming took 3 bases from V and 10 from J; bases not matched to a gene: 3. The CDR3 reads CASSYGTGGEQFF. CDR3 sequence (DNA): TGTGCCAGCAGCTATGGGACAGGGGGAGAGCAGTTCTTC.

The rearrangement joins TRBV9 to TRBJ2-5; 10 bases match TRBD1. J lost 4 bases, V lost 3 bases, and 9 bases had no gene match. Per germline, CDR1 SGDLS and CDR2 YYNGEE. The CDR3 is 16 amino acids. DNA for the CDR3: TGTGCCAGCAGCGATAGACAGGGGGCGCTTCTAGAGACCCAGTACTTC. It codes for CASSDRQGALLETQYF.

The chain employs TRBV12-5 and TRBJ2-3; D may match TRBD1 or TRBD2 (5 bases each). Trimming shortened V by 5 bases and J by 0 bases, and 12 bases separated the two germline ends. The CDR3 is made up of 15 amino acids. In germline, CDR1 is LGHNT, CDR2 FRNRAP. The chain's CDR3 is CASGNSRDSTDTQYF. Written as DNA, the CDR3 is TGTGCTAGTGGTAATTCCCGGGACAGCACAGATACGCAGTATTTT.

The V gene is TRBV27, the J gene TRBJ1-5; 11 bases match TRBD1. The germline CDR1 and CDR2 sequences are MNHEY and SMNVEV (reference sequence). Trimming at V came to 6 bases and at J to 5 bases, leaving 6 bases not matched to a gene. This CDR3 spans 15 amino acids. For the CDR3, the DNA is TGTGCCAGCAGCACCAGGACAGGGGGCGATCAGCCCCAGCATTTT. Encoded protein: CASSTRTGGDQPQHF.

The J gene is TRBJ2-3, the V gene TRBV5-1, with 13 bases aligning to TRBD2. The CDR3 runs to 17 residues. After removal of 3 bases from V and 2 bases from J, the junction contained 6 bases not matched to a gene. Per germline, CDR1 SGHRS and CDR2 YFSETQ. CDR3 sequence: CASSSGLAGRTTDTQYF. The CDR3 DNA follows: TGCGCCAGCAGCTCGGGACTAGCGGGGAGAACCACAGATACGCAGTATTTT.

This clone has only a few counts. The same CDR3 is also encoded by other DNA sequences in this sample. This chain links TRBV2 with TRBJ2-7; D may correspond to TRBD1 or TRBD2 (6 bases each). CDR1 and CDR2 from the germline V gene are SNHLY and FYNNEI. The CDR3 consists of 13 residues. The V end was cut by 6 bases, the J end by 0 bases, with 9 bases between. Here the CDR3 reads CASRGGSSYEQYF. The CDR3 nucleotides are TGTGCCAGCAGAGGGGGGAGCTCCTACGAGCAGTACTTC.

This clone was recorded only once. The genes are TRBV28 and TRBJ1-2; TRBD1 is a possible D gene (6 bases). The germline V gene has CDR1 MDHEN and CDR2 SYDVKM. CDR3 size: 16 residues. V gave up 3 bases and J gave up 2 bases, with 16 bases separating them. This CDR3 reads CASSLELRGANYGYTF. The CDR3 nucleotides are TGTGCCAGCAGTTTGGAACTCCGGGGGGCCAACTATGGCTACACCTTC.

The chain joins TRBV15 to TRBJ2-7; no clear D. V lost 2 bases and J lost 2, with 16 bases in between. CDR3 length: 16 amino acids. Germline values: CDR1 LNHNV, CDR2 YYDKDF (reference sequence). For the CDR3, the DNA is TGTGCCACCAGCAGAAGCAGAAACCCAGCCACCTACGAGCAGTACTTC. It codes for CATSRSRNPATYEQYF. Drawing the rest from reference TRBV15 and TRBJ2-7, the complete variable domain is DAMVIQNPRYQVTQFGKPVTLSCSQTLNHNVMYWYQQKSSQAPKLLFHYYDKDFNNEADTPDNFQSRRPNTSFCFLDIRSPGLGDTAMYLCATSRSRNPATYEQYFGPGTRLTVT.

CDR3 sequence reads: CASSFPGDGYTF. The CDR3 DNA sequence: TGTGCCAGCAGCTTTCCGGGGGATGGCTACACCTTC. The gene calls are TRBV7-9 and TRBJ1-2; D might be TRBD1 (5 bases). The CDR3 spans 12 residues. Deletions cut 3 bases from V and 6 bases from J, with 8 bases between. Germline assignment: CDR1 SEHNR and CDR2 FQNEAQ (reference sequence).

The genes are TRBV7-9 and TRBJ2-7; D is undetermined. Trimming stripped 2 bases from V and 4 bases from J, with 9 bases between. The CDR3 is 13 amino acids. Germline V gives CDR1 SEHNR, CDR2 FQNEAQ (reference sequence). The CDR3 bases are TGTGCCAGCAGCTTAAGCAGTCCATACGAGCAGTACTTC. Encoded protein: CASSLSSPYEQYF.